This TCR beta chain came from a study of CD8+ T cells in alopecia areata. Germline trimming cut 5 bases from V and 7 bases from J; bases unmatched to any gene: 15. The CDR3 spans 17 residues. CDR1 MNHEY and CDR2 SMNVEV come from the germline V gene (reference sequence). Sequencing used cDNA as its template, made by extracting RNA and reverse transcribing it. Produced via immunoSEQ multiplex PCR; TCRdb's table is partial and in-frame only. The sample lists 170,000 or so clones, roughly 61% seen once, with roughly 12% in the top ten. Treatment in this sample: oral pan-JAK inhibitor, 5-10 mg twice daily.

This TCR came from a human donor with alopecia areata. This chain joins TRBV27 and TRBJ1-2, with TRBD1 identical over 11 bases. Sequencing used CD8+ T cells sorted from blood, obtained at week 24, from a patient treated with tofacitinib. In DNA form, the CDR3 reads TGTGCCAGCAGTAGAGGGAAACTCGGACAGGGGGCAGGTGGCTACACCTTC. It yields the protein CASSRGKLGQGAGGYTF.